Each of the 31 T cell receptor beta chains below was sequenced from the same sample in a study of PD-L1 blockade in urothelial cancer. This table comes from immunoSEQ multiplex PCR, and its TCRdb copy is limited to in-frame clones, with some not included. In the table there are just over 20,000 clones, approximately 86% of which are singletons. The material sequenced was PBMCs, taken around atezolizumab (anti-PD-L1) treatment. The receptors originated from a man in his fifties with urothelial cancer.

The chain is built from TRBV25-1 and TRBJ2-7; 8 bases line up with TRBD2. V was clipped by 0 bases and J by 3 bases; unmatched bases: 7. The CDR3 consists of 16 residues. Germline CDR1 is MGHDK and CDR2 is SYGVNS. The CDR3 loop is CASSEYSGGQIYEQYF. For the CDR3, the DNA is TGTGCCAGCAGTGAATACTCGGGGGGGCAAATCTACGAGCAGTACTTC.

The chain is built from TRBV7-2 and TRBJ2-2, with TRBD2 as a possible D gene (6 bases). CDR1 and CDR2 (germline): SGHTA, FQGNSA. Trimming took 2 bases from V and 5 from J, leaving 18 bases between them. CDR3 length: 17 residues. The CDR3 DNA follows: TGTGCCAGCAGCTTACGGAGGGGCGGCGGAAAGACCGGGGAGCTGTTTTTT. It yields the protein CASSLRRGGGKTGELFF.

This clone is a singleton in its sample. The rearrangement joins TRBV7-9 to TRBJ2-3; a weak D match, TRBD2 (5 bases). Trimming took 6 bases from V and 6 from J, leaving 10 bases between them. This CDR3 spans 12 amino acids. CDR1 and CDR2 from the germline V gene are SEHNR and FQNEAQ (reference sequence). The CDR3 sequence is CASSTTGDTQYF. CDR3 coding DNA: TGTGCCAGCAGTACCACGGGGGATACGCAGTATTTT.

The chain combines TRBV18 with TRBJ1-1, with D possibly matching TRBD1 (5 bases). Trimming took 3 bases from V and 1 from J, leaving 21 bases between them. The germline gives CDR1 KGHSH, CDR2 LQKENI. This CDR3 has 18 amino acids. The CDR3 protein is CASSPILETRGSNTEAFF. DNA for the CDR3: TGTGCCAGCTCACCCATCTTAGAGACTAGGGGTTCGAACACTGAAGCTTTCTTT.

The chain has TRBV27 and TRBJ2-2, with TRBD2 identical over 12 bases. Germline CDR1 MNHEY, CDR2 SMNVEV (reference sequence). This CDR3 region has 16 residues. The V segment lost 7 bases and the J segment 4 bases; nucleotides outside the gene matches: 7. The CDR3 nucleotides are TGTGCCAGCACCCCGGGACTAGCGGGCCGCACCGGGGAGCTGTTTTTT. Translated, it gives CASTPGLAGRTGELFF.

The chain links TRBV2 to TRBJ1-1; unclear D gene. Germline V gene lookup returns CDR1 SNHLY and CDR2 FYNNEI. The CDR3 totals 13 residues. The V end lost 8 bases, the J end lost 0 bases, and 10 bases lay between the germline ends. The CDR3 DNA reads as TGTGCCAGCTCAATGCAGTTGAACACTGAAGCTTTCTTT. Its protein product is CASSMQLNTEAFF.

The V gene is TRBV4-2, the J gene TRBJ2-1; 10 bases fit TRBD2. Per germline, CDR1 LGHNA and CDR2 YNFKEQ. The CDR3 runs to 17 residues. V was pared by 0 bases and J by 0 bases, with 2 bases of the junction left unmatched. CDR3 sequence: CASSQEIAGGSYNEQFF. CDR3 in DNA: TGTGCCAGCAGCCAAGAAATAGCGGGGGGCTCCTACAATGAGCAGTTCTTC.

V and J are TRBV5-1 and TRBJ1-2; 8 nucleotides line up with TRBD1. Germline CDR1 is SGHRS and CDR2 is YFSETQ. CDR3 length: 16 amino acids. Trimming at V came to 0 bases and at J to 3 bases, leaving 7 bases not matched to a gene. The CDR3 loop is CASSLAGTGGDYGYTF. The CDR3 DNA is TGCGCCAGCAGCTTGGCCGGGACAGGTGGGGACTATGGCTACACCTTC.

The V gene is TRBV5-6, the J gene TRBJ2-1; D gene ambiguous. V gave up 2 bases and J gave up 9 bases, with 6 bases separating them. The CDR3 sequence is 11 residues long. Germline values: CDR1 SGHDT, CDR2 YYEEEE. The CDR3 DNA reads as TGTGCCAGCAGCTTCTCGGTTGAGCAGTTCTTC. Its translation: CASSFSVEQFF.

The chain carries TRBV11-2 and TRBJ1-3; TRBD1 aligns across 8 bases. Trimming cost V 5 bases and J 3 bases; bases outside gene matches: 3. Germline loops: CDR1 SGHAT, CDR2 FQNNGV. The CDR3 is 14 amino acids. CDR3 sequence: CASSPGGGGNTIYF. The CDR3 region has the DNA TGTGCCAGCAGCCCAGGGGGCGGTGGAAACACCATATATTTT.

The genes are TRBV5-4 and TRBJ1-4, with TRBD1 matching 7 bases. After removal of 1 base from V and 8 bases from J, the junction contained 5 bases not matched to a gene. This CDR3 contains 14 residues. In germline, CDR1 is SGHNT, CDR2 YYREEE (reference sequence). CDR3 nucleotides: TGTGCCAGCAGCTTGACAGGGGAAGGAGAAAAACTGTTTTTT. The encoded protein is CASSLTGEGEKLFF.

This rearrangement joins TRBV7-9 to TRBJ2-3; D is possibly TRBD1 (6 bases). Per the germline V gene, CDR1 is SEHNR and CDR2 is FQNEAQ (reference sequence). The CDR3 sequence is 19 residues long. V gave up 4 bases and J gave up 0 bases, with 23 bases separating them. The CDR3 loop reads CASSSLWAGAATSTDTQYF. In DNA form, the CDR3 reads TGTGCCAGCAGCTCGCTATGGGCAGGGGCCGCAACTAGCACAGATACGCAGTATTTT.

The gene calls are TRBV23-1 and TRBJ2-3, with a tentative D call TRBD2 (6 bases). TRBV23-1 is an ORF; its function is uncertain. CDR3 size: 13 residues. Trimming pared 4 bases from V and 2 bases from J, leaving 7 bases between. CDR3 residues: CASSRTITDTQYF. CDR3 bases: TGCGCCAGCAGTCGGACTATCACAGATACGCAGTATTTT.

The genes are TRBV11-2 and TRBJ2-1; 8 bases are shared with TRBD2. V dropped 5 bases and J dropped 7; count of bases not matched to a gene: 13. The CDR3 is 16 residues long. The germline V gene has CDR1 SGHAT and CDR2 FQNNGV. CDR3 nucleotide sequence: TGTGCCAGCAGCGCGCGCGGGACTAGGGGCGGGAATGAGCAGTTCTTC. It translates to CASSARGTRGGNEQFF.

The chain uses TRBV9 and TRBJ2-2; TRBD1 might be the D (5 bases). The CDR3 extends over 13 amino acids. Germline assignment: CDR1 SGDLS and CDR2 YYNGEE. Trimming removed 0 bases at V and 6 bases at J, with 6 bases between. For the CDR3, the DNA is TGTGCCAGCAGCGTAGGGGGCCCCGGGGAGCTGTTTTTT. This gives the protein CASSVGGPGELFF.

The chain recombines TRBV9 with TRBJ1-3; tentative D call: TRBD1 (5 bases). Per germline, CDR1 SGDLS and CDR2 YYNGEE. The CDR3 consists of 14 residues. V was pared by 4 bases and J by 3 bases, with 11 bases between. This CDR3 is CASSIRDFGNTIYF. The CDR3 bases are TGTGCCAGCAGCATCCGGGACTTTGGAAACACCATATATTTT.

The chain uses TRBV5-1 and TRBJ2-2, with D maybe TRBD1 (5 bases). The V and J ends lost 0 bases and 1 base respectively, with 7 bases between them. The CDR3 covers 15 residues. Germline CDR1 reads SGHRS; CDR2 reads YFSETQ. The CDR3 loop is CASSLGQKNTGELFF. The CDR3 DNA reads as TGCGCCAGCAGCTTGGGACAGAAGAACACCGGGGAGCTGTTTTTT. Supplemented by reference TRBV5-1 and TRBJ2-2, the full variable domain reads KAGVTQTPRYLIKTRGQQVTLSCSPISGHRSVSWYQQTPGQGLQFLFEYFSETQRNKGNFPGRFSGRQFSNSRSEMNVSTLELGDSALYLCASSLGQKNTGELFFGEGSRLTVL.

J is TRBJ2-7 and V is TRBV5-1, with D possibly being TRBD1 (5 bases). This CDR3 is built from 15 residues. Trimming left V 6 bases short and J 1 base short, with 17 bases between. Germline CDR1 reads SGHRS; CDR2 reads YFSETQ. CDR3 region: CASKLLRDSSYEQYF. Written as DNA, the CDR3 is TGCGCCAGCAAGCTTCTGAGAGACAGTTCCTACGAGCAGTACTTC.

The V gene is TRBV7-6, the J gene TRBJ2-1, with 10 bases lining up with TRBD1. The germline V gene encodes CDR1 SGHVS and CDR2 FNYEAQ. This CDR3 has 16 amino acids. V dropped 5 bases and J dropped 4; count of bases not matched to a gene: 8. The CDR3 region has the DNA TGTGCCAGCAGCGCAACGGGACAGGGGTTTTACAATGAGCAGTTCTTC. Protein product: CASSATGQGFYNEQFF.

This chain connects TRBV6-1 to TRBJ2-1; 9 bases align to TRBD1. This CDR3 has 15 residues. The J segment lost 3 bases and the V segment lost 0 bases, leaving 0 bases of the junction unmatched. Per the germline V gene, CDR1 is MNHNS and CDR2 is SASEGT. This CDR3 reads CASSEAGQGYNEQFF. DNA for the CDR3: TGTGCCAGCAGTGAAGCGGGACAGGGCTACAATGAGCAGTTCTTC.

The genes are TRBV18 and TRBJ1-4; 8 bases map to TRBD1. The CDR3 covers 12 residues. Germline CDR1 reads KGHSH; CDR2 reads LQKENI. J was trimmed by 14 bases and V by 4 bases; bases with no gene match: 6. The CDR3 region is CASSLGQGALFF. DNA for the CDR3: TGTGCCAGCTCACTTGGACAGGGAGCTCTGTTTTTT.

This clone was observed once. This chain links TRBV19 with TRBJ2-7; 9 bases fit TRBD1. The germline V gene encodes CDR1 LNHDA and CDR2 SQIVND (reference sequence). V lost 10 bases, J lost 2 bases, and 12 bases stayed unmatched. CDR3 length: 15 residues. In nucleotides, the CDR3 is TGTGCCACCGCCGGGGGGACAGGGAACCCCTACGAGCAGTACTTC. Residues: CATAGGTGNPYEQYF.

The chain has TRBV6-1 and TRBJ2-1, with 9 bases aligning to TRBD2. This CDR3 comprises 14 residues. J lost 7 bases, V lost 6 bases, and 7 bases had no gene match. Per the germline V gene, CDR1 is MNHNS and CDR2 is SASEGT. The CDR3 nucleotides read TGTGCCAGCAGGGGGCGGGAGGGCCTAAATGAGCAGTTCTTC. Protein: CASRGREGLNEQFF.

This chain links TRBV7-3 with TRBJ2-1; TRBD2 matches 7 bases. Looked up from germline, CDR1 is SGHTA and CDR2 is FQGTGA. Unmatched junction bases numbered 0, after V lost 1 base and J lost 0 bases. The CDR3 contains 15 residues. The CDR3: CASSLSGGSYNEQFF. The DNA of the CDR3 is TGTGCCAGCAGCTTAAGCGGGGGCTCCTACAATGAGCAGTTCTTC.

The chain joins TRBV28 to TRBJ2-3; D perhaps matches TRBD1 (9 bases). V lost 5 bases and J 4 bases, leaving 19 bases between the germline ends. Germline V gene lookup returns CDR1 MDHEN and CDR2 SYDVKM. The CDR3 has 16 residues. CDR3 protein: CASSPGTGTSSDTQYF. The DNA for the CDR3 is TGTGCCAGCAGTCCCGGGACAGGGACTAGTTCAGATACGCAGTATTTT.

This clone has just a few counts. The chain employs TRBV2 and TRBJ2-2; 7 bases are a match to TRBD2. J was trimmed by 1 base and V by 6 bases; bases with no gene match: 5. Germline V gene data show CDR1 as SNHLY and CDR2 as FYNNEI. This CDR3 contains 15 residues. The CDR3 protein is CASRVSGWNTGELFF. For the CDR3, the DNA is TGTGCCAGCAGAGTTAGCGGGTGGAACACCGGGGAGCTGTTTTTT.

The rearrangement joins TRBV19 to TRBJ1-1; D is unclear. This CDR3 is built from 14 residues. Germline V CDR1 and CDR2: LNHDA, SQIVND (reference sequence). V was pared by 9 bases and J by 1 base, with 15 bases between. The CDR3 DNA reads as TGTGCCAGCAACCCAGATCATACGAACACTGAAGCTTTCTTT. This encodes CASNPDHTNTEAFF.

The chain carries TRBV5-4 and TRBJ1-2; 9 bases match TRBD1. Germline CDR1 SGHNT, CDR2 YYREEE (reference sequence). This CDR3 has 16 amino acids. The V and J ends lost 4 bases and 2 bases, in that order; junction bases with no gene match: 9. The CDR3 DNA sequence: TGTGCCAGCAGCGGTGGGGGACAGGGCAAAAACTATGGCTACACCTTC. Translating gives CASSGGGQGKNYGYTF.

The chain has TRBV7-2 and TRBJ2-1; 11 bases map to TRBD2. The germline V gene encodes CDR1 SGHTA and CDR2 FQGNSA. The trim removed 5 bases at V and 4 bases at J, leaving 7 bases unmatched. The CDR3 extends over 16 amino acids. The CDR3 loop reads CASSLWTSGLYNEQFF. The CDR3 bases are TGTGCCAGCAGCCTCTGGACTAGCGGGCTATACAATGAGCAGTTCTTC.

This clone was recorded only once. This chain joins TRBV4-2 and TRBJ2-1; 12 positions agree with TRBD2. The germline gives CDR1 LGHNA, CDR2 YNFKEQ. The CDR3 covers 17 residues. The trim removed 3 bases at V and 7 bases at J, leaving 10 bases unmatched. CDR3 in DNA: TGTGCCAGCAGCCATCCCGAACTAGCGGGGGGCGGTAATGAGCAGTTCTTC. Protein: CASSHPELAGGGNEQFF.

The chain has TRBV19 and TRBJ1-5; D may be TRBD1 (5 bases). Trimming cost V 6 bases and J 0 bases, with 15 bases left between them. CDR3 size: 16 residues. Germline V gene data show CDR1 as LNHDA and CDR2 as SQIVND (reference sequence). CDR3 DNA sequence: TGTGCCAGTAGAAGGGGCCTAGGTATTAGCAATCAGCCCCAGCATTTT. It is translated as CASRRGLGISNQPQHF.